This TCR beta chain was sequenced during a study of blood T cell repertoires in COVID-19. Study overall: Material from acute and convalescent COVID-19 was sourced from the United States, Italy and Spain.

This CDR3 has 15 amino acids. The germline gives CDR1 SNHLY, CDR2 FYNNEI. The V segment lost 6 bases and the J segment 5 bases; nucleotides outside the gene matches: 3. Per the original methods: Estimates of nucleated cell counts were drawn from the amplification of reference gene primers. Libraries were prepared by immunoSEQ multiplex PCR; TCRdb keeps only in-frame clonotypes and omits some of them. The D gene and trimming were derived from the DNA, and the V and J assignments and clone size from that table. Here the sample spans 55,000 to 65,000 clones, 90% being singletons. The sequence was collected from a woman of 80 years or more with active COVID-19. Sequencing input: peripheral blood. The chain couples TRBV2 to TRBJ2-1; 14 nucleotides agree with TRBD2. CDR3 loop: CASRSTSGGDNEQFF. CDR3 sequence (DNA): TGTGCCAGCAGGTCGACTAGCGGGGGGGACAATGAGCAGTTCTTC.